Here is one T cell receptor (beta chain) with its context. The data were obtained in a study of T-cell memory formation after mild COVID-19. MiXCR, applied by TCRdb to the 5' RACE reads, yields one record per CDR3 protein. The repertoire holds 200,000 to 250,000 distinct CDR3 sequences, around 9.1% seen once, with approximately 3.3% in the top ten. From germline, CDR1 is SGHRS and CDR2 YFSETQ. This CDR3 region has 14 residues. Losses at the gene ends were 5 bases for V and 0 bases for J; bases not matched to a gene: 3. The rearrangement joins TRBV5-1 to TRBJ2-5; TRBD1 aligns across 8 bases. This clonotype was obtained from a young man who had mild COVID-19 (a few samples of this study predate the infection). Cell type and time point are not known. Sequenced: PBMCs or a T cell subset sorted from them (not recorded which). For the CDR3, the DNA is TGCGCCAGCAGTTTCAGGGGGCACCAAGAGACCCAGTACTTC. It specifies CASSFRGHQETQYF.